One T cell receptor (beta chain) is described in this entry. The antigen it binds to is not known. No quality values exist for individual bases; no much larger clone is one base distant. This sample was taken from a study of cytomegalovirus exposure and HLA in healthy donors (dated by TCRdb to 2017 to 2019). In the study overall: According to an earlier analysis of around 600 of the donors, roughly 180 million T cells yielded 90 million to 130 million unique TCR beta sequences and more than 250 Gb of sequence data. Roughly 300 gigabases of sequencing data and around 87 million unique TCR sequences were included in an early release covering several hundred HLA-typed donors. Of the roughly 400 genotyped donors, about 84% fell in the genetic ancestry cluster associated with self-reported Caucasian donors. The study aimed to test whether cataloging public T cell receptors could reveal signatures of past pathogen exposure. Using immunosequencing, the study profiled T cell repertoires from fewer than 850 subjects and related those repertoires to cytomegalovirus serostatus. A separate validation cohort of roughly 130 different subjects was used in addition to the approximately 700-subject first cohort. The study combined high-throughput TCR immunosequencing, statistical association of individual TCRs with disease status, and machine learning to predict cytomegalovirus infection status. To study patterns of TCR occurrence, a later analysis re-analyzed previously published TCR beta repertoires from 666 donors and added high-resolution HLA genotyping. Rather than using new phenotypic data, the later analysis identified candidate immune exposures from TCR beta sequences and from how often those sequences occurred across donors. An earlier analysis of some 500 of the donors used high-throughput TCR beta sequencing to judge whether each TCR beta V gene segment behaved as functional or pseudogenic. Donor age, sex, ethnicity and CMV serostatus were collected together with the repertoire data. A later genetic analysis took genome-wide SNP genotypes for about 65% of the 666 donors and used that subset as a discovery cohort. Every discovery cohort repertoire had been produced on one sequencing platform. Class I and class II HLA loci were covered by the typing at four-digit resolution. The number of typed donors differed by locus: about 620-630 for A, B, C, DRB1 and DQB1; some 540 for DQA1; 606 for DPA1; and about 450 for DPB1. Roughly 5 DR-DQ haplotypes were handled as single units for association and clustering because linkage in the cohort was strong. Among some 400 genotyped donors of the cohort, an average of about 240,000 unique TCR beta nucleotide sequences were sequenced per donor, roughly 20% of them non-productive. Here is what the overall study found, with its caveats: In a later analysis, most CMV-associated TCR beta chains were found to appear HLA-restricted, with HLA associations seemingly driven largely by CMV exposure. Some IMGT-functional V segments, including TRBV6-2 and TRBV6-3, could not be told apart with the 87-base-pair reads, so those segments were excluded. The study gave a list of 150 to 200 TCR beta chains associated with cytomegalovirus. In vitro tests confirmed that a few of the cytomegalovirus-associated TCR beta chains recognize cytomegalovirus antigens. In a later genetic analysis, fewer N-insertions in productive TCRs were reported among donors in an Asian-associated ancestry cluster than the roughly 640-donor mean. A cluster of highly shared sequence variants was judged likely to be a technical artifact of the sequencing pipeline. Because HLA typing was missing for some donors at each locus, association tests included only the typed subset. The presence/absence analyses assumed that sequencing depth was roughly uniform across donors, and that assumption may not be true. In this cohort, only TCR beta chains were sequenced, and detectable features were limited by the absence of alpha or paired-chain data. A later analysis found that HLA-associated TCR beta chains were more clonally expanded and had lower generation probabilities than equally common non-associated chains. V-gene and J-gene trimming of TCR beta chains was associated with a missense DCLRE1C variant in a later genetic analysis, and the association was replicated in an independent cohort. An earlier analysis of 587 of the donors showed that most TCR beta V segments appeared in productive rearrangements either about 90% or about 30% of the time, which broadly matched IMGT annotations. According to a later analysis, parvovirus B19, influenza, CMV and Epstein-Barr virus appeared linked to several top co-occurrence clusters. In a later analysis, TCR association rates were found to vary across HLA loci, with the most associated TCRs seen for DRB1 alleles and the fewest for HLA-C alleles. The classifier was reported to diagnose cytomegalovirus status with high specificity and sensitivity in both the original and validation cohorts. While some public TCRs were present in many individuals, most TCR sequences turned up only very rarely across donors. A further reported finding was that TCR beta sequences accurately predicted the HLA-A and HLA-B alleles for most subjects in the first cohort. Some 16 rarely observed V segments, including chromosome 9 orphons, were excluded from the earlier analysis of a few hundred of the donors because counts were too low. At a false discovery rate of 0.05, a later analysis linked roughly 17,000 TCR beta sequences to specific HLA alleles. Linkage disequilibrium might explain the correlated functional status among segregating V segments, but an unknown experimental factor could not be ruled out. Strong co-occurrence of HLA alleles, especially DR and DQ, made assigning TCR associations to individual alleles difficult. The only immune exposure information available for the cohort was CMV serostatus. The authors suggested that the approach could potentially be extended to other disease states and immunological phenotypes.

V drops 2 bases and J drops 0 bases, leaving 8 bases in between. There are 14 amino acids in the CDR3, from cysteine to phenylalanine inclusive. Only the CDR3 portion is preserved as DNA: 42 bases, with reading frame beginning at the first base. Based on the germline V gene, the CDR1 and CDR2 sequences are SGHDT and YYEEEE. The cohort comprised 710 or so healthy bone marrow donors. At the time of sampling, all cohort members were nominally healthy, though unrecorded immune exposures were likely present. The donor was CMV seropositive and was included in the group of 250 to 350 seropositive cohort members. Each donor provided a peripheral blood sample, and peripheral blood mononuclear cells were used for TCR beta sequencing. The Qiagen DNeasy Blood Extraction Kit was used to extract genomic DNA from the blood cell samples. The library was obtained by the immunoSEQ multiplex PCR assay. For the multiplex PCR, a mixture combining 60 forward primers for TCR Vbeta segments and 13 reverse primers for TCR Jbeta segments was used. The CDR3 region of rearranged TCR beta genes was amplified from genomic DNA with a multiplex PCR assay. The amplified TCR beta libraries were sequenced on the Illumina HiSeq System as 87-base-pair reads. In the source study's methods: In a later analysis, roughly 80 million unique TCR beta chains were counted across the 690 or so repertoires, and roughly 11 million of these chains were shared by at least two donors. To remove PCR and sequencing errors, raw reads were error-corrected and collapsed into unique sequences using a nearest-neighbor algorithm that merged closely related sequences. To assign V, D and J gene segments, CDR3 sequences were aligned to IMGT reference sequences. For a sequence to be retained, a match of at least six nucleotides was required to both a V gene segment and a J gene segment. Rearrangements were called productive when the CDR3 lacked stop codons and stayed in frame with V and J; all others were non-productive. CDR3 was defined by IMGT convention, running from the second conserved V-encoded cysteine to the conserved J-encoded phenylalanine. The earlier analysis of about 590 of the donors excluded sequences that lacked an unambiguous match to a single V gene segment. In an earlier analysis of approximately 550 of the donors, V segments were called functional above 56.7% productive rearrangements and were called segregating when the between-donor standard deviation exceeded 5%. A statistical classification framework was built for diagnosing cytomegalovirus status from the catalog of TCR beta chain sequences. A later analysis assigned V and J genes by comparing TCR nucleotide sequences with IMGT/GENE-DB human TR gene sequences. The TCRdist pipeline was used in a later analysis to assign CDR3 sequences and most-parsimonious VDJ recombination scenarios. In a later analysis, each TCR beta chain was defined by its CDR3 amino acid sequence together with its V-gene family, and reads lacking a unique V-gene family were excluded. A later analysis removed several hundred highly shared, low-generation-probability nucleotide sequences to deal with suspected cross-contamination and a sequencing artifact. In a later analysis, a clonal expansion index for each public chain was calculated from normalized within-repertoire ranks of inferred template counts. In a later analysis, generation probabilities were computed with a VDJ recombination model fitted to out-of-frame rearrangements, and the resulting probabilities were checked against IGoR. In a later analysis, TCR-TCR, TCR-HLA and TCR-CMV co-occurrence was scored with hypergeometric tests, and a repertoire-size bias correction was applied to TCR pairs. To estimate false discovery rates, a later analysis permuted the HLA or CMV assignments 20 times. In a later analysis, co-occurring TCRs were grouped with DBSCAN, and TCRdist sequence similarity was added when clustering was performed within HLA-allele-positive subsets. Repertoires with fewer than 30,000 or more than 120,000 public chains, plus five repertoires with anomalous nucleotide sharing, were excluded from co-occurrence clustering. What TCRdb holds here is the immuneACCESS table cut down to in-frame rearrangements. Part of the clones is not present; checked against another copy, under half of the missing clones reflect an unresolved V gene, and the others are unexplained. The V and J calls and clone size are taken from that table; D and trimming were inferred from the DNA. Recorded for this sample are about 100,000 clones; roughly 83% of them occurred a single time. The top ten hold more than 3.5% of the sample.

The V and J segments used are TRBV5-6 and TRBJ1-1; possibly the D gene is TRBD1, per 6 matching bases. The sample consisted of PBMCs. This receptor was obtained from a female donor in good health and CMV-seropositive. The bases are TGTGCCAGCAGCTTCGGGACACTGAACACTGAAGCTTTCTTT. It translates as CASSFGTLNTEAFF.